This TCR beta chain is from a study of blood T cell repertoires in COVID-19. In the study overall: The United States, Italy and Spain provided the acute and convalescent COVID-19 samples. In each case, the material was cDNA or gDNA derived from T cells, B-cell-depleted T cells, or PBMCs.

As handled by the study authors: Nucleated cell number was recorded as an estimate derived from reference gene primer amplification. TCRdb keeps only in-frame clones here, not all; method: immunoSEQ multiplex PCR. V, J and clone size were drawn from that table, and D and trimming were deduced from the DNA. The sample has around 280,000 clones; about 90% are singletons. The V gene's germline CDR1 is MGHRA and CDR2 YSYEKL. V dropped 3 bases and J dropped 7 bases, with 9 bases sitting between them. This CDR3 comprises 12 residues. What was sequenced was peripheral blood. V is TRBV4-1 and J is TRBJ2-5, with no clear D. This receptor was obtained from a woman under 40 who had recovered from COVID-19. The CDR3 bases are TGCGCCAGCAGCCAGATTTTCGGGACCCAGTACTTC. Protein product: CASSQIFGTQYF.